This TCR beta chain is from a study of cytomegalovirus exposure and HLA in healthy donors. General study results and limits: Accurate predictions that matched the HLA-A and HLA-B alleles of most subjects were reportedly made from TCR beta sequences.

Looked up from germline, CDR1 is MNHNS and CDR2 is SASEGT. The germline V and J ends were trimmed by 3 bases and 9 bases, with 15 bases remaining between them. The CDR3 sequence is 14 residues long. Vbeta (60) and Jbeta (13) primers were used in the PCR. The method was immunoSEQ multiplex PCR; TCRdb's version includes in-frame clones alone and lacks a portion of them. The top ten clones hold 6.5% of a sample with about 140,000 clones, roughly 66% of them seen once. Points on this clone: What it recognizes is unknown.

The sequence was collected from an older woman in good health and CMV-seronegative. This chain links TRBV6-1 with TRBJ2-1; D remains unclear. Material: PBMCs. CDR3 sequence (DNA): TGTGCCAGCAGTGAGGGCCCTACGGTGGGTGAGCAGTTCTTC. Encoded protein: CASSEGPTVGEQFF.